The 5 T cell receptor beta chains below come from one sample, sequenced in a study of technical replicates of blood from several donors. Profiling relied on immunoSEQ multiplex PCR, and the TCRdb table lists in-frame clones only, not all of them. The profile covers over 85,000 clones, with less than 96% appearing a single time and 0.36% taken by the ten largest. Sample: T cells isolated from PBMCs. Receptor source: a human donor in good health.

The V and J genes are TRBV19 and TRBJ2-5, with 13 bases lining up with TRBD2. The CDR3 is 17 amino acids. Germline trimming cut 3 bases from V and 5 bases from J; bases unmatched to any gene: 9. Germline lookup yields CDR1 LNHDA and CDR2 SQIVND (reference sequence). The CDR3 DNA is TGTGCCAGTAGTATTCCCGGGACTAGCGGGACATCGGAGACCCAGTACTTC. Its translation is CASSIPGTSGTSETQYF.

This clone was detected only once. J is TRBJ1-2 and V is TRBV7-9; D perhaps matches TRBD1 (6 bases). CDR1 is SEHNR, CDR2 FQNEAQ, per germline (reference sequence). V lost 1 base and J 8 bases, leaving 20 bases between the germline ends. The CDR3 runs to 16 residues. The CDR3: CASSLVSGTPTAGYTF. The CDR3 DNA reads TGTGCCAGCAGCTTAGTTTCCGGGACACCCACGGCGGGCTACACCTTC.

The V call is TRBV6-1, the J call TRBJ2-1, with 13 bases fitting TRBD2. Germline V gene sequence: CDR1 MNHNS, CDR2 SASEGT. This CDR3 spans 13 amino acids. The trim removed 7 bases at V and 10 bases at J, leaving 4 bases unmatched. CDR3 loop: CASKGLAGWEQFF. CDR3 nucleotide sequence: TGTGCCAGCAAGGGACTAGCGGGATGGGAGCAGTTCTTC.

The rearrangement joins TRBV15 to TRBJ2-7, with D tentatively TRBD1 (6 bases). V gave up 6 bases and J gave up 0 bases, with 15 bases separating them. Germline CDR1 and CDR2: LNHNV and YYDKDF (reference sequence). CDR3 length equals 15 residues. The CDR3 region is CATSNRALSSYEQYF. CDR3 DNA: TGTGCCACCAGTAACAGGGCCCTCAGCTCCTACGAGCAGTACTTC.

This rearrangement joins TRBV30 to TRBJ1-5; D gene ambiguous. This CDR3 is built from 13 residues. Looked up from germline, CDR1 is GTSNPN and CDR2 is SVGIG (reference sequence). Trimming took 3 bases from V and 0 from J, leaving 6 bases between them. Here the CDR3 reads CAWSGDSNQPQHF. The CDR3 region has the DNA TGTGCCTGGAGCGGGGATAGCAATCAGCCCCAGCATTTT.